One sample yielded the 14 T cell receptor beta chains listed below, sequenced in a study of blood T cells in healthy people across ages. Using a J-beta primer mix together with a sample-barcoded 5' primer, a second PCR was run for roughly 7 to 11 cycles. One entry per CDR3 protein results from TCRdb running MiXCR on the 5' RACE reads. The sample holds hundreds of thousands of distinct CDR3 sequences, about 21% seen once. Sequenced input: blood. The receptors were gathered from a man in his 70s in good health.

This clonotype was recorded at least ten times. The chain recombines TRBV7-2 with TRBJ2-5, with a weak D call TRBD2 (6 bases). V shed 2 bases and J shed 4 bases, with 11 bases lying between them. From germline, CDR1 is SGHTA and CDR2 FQGNSA. This CDR3 has 14 residues. The CDR3 here is CASSLRGGRETQYF. Here the CDR3 DNA reads TGTGCCAGCAGCTTACGTGGAGGGAGAGAGACCCAGTACTTC.

This clonotype was picked up a small number of times. The V call is TRBV2, the J call TRBJ2-7; D possibly uses TRBD1 or TRBD2 (5 bases each). Germline V gene sequence: CDR1 SNHLY, CDR2 FYNNEI. The germline V and J ends were trimmed by 8 bases and 3 bases, with 11 bases remaining between them. The CDR3 is made up of 12 amino acids. This CDR3 reads CASGGIYYEQYF. CDR3 sequence (DNA): TGTGCCAGCGGGGGAATTTACTACGAGCAGTACTTC.

In regard to this clonotype: Mismatch with germline at one junction end may stem from a read error. This chain links TRBV5-5 with TRBJ2-3; D not resolved. CDR3 length equals 16 residues. In germline, CDR1 is SGHKS, CDR2 YYEKEE (reference sequence). The CDR3 here is CACSFSQAPRTDTQYF. For the CDR3, the DNA is TGTGCCTGCAGCTTCTCCCAAGCGCCACGAACAGATACGCAGTATTTT.

V and J are TRBV5-1 and TRBJ2-5; possibly TRBD1 for D (6 bases). The V gene lost 1 base and the J gene lost 2 bases, with 12 bases spanning the gap. Germline V gene sequence: CDR1 SGHRS, CDR2 YFSETQ. This CDR3 has 15 amino acids. The CDR3 reads CASSLSGQKQETQYF. The CDR3 coding sequence is TGCGCCAGCAGCTTGTCGGGACAAAAGCAAGAGACCCAGTACTTC.

This clonotype was recorded at least ten times. The gene calls are TRBV7-2 and TRBJ1-4; 7 positions match TRBD1. The CDR3 has 15 residues. With 1 base clipped from V and 7 bases from J, the junction kept 6 bases outside the gene matches. Germline-derived CDR1 and CDR2 are SGHTA and FQGNSA. CDR3 amino acids: CASSLGTGDVEKLFF. CDR3 DNA sequence: TGTGCCAGCAGCTTAGGCACAGGGGACGTTGAAAAACTGTTTTTT.

This clonotype has a handful of counts. This rearrangement joins TRBV20-1 to TRBJ2-1, with 7 bases identical to TRBD2. Germline loops: CDR1 DFQATT, CDR2 SNEGSKA (reference sequence). The CDR3 contains 14 residues. The CDR3 DNA is TGCAGCCTTTATCTAGCGGTTGACTACAATGAGCAGTTCTTC. Translation gives CSLYLAVDYNEQFF.

The V call is TRBV20-1, the J call TRBJ2-1; D unclear. Germline assignment: CDR1 DFQATT and CDR2 SNEGSKA (reference sequence). The CDR3 runs to 12 residues. Between the trimmed V and J ends, which lost 6 bases and 5 bases, there was a span of 11 bases. The CDR3 DNA is TGCAGTGCCACTATTTCCGACAATGAGCAGTTCTTC. Protein sequence: CSATISDNEQFF.

In its sample, this clonotype was seen a few times. Sequence at one end of the junction differs from germline and may be a read error. The CDR3 spells CANSPGRGYEQYF. The DNA for the CDR3 is TGTGCCAACAGCCCGGGCAGAGGATACGAGCAGTACTTC. The chain has TRBV7-6 and TRBJ2-7; D gene ambiguous. In germline, CDR1 is SGHVS, CDR2 FNYEAQ. This CDR3 has 13 residues.

The rearrangement joins TRBV5-1 to TRBJ2-1, with D perhaps being TRBD1 or TRBD2 (5 bases each). This CDR3 is 14 amino acids long. The V and J ends lost 4 bases and 3 bases respectively, with 11 bases between them. Germline V gene data show CDR1 as SGHRS and CDR2 as YFSETQ. The CDR3 here is CASSVGTNYNEQFF. CDR3 nucleotide sequence: TGCGCCAGCAGCGTCGGGACCAACTACAATGAGCAGTTCTTC.

This clonotype was seen more than once but under ten times. The chain recombines TRBV7-3 with TRBJ2-1; D may match TRBD1 or TRBD2 (5 bases each). CDR1 and CDR2 (germline): SGHTA, FQGTGA. V was shortened by 2 bases and J by 6 bases, with 23 bases between the two germline ends. This CDR3 has 18 residues. The CDR3 nucleotides are TGTGCCAGCAGCTTACTTGGTAGGACCCCAGGGAGTGTCAATGAGCAGTTCTTC. Translating gives CASSLLGRTPGSVNEQFF.

The chain employs TRBV5-6 and TRBJ2-1; 11 bases are shared with TRBD2. The CDR3 totals 16 residues. In germline, CDR1 is SGHDT, CDR2 YYEEEE. V trimming: 2 bases; J trimming: 6 bases; junction bases outside the gene matches: 7. For the CDR3, the DNA is TGTGCCAGCAGCTTACTAGCGGGAGATTTGGGCAATGAGCAGTTCTTC. It codes for CASSLLAGDLGNEQFF.

This clonotype has only a few counts. The gene calls are TRBV3-1 and TRBJ2-3; tentatively, D is TRBD2 (5 bases). The CDR3 sequence is 14 residues long. Germline V lookup: CDR1 LGHDT, CDR2 YNNKEL (reference sequence). Trimming shortened V by 3 bases and J by 4 bases, and 11 bases separated the two germline ends. For the CDR3, the DNA is TGTGCCAGCAGCCACCGACTAACCCCAGATACGCAGTATTTT. It translates to CASSHRLTPDTQYF.

This clonotype turned up a few times. V usage is TRBV3-1 and J usage is TRBJ1-1; D is unclear. The CDR3 runs to 15 residues. The V end lost 2 bases, the J end lost 1 base, and 11 bases lay between the germline ends. Germline lookup yields CDR1 LGHDT and CDR2 YNNKEL (reference sequence). CDR3 DNA sequence: TGTGCCAGCAGCCAACGCGACGCAAAGAACACTGAAGCTTTCTTT. Translated: CASSQRDAKNTEAFF.

The gene calls are TRBV18 and TRBJ2-6; no reliable D call. From germline, CDR1 is KGHSH and CDR2 LQKENI. Trimming removed 2 bases at V and 0 bases at J, with 8 bases between. The CDR3 totals 16 residues. CDR3 bases: TGTGCCAGCTCACCATCGGAATCCTCTGGGGCCAACGTCCTGACTTTC. It yields the protein CASSPSESSGANVLTF.